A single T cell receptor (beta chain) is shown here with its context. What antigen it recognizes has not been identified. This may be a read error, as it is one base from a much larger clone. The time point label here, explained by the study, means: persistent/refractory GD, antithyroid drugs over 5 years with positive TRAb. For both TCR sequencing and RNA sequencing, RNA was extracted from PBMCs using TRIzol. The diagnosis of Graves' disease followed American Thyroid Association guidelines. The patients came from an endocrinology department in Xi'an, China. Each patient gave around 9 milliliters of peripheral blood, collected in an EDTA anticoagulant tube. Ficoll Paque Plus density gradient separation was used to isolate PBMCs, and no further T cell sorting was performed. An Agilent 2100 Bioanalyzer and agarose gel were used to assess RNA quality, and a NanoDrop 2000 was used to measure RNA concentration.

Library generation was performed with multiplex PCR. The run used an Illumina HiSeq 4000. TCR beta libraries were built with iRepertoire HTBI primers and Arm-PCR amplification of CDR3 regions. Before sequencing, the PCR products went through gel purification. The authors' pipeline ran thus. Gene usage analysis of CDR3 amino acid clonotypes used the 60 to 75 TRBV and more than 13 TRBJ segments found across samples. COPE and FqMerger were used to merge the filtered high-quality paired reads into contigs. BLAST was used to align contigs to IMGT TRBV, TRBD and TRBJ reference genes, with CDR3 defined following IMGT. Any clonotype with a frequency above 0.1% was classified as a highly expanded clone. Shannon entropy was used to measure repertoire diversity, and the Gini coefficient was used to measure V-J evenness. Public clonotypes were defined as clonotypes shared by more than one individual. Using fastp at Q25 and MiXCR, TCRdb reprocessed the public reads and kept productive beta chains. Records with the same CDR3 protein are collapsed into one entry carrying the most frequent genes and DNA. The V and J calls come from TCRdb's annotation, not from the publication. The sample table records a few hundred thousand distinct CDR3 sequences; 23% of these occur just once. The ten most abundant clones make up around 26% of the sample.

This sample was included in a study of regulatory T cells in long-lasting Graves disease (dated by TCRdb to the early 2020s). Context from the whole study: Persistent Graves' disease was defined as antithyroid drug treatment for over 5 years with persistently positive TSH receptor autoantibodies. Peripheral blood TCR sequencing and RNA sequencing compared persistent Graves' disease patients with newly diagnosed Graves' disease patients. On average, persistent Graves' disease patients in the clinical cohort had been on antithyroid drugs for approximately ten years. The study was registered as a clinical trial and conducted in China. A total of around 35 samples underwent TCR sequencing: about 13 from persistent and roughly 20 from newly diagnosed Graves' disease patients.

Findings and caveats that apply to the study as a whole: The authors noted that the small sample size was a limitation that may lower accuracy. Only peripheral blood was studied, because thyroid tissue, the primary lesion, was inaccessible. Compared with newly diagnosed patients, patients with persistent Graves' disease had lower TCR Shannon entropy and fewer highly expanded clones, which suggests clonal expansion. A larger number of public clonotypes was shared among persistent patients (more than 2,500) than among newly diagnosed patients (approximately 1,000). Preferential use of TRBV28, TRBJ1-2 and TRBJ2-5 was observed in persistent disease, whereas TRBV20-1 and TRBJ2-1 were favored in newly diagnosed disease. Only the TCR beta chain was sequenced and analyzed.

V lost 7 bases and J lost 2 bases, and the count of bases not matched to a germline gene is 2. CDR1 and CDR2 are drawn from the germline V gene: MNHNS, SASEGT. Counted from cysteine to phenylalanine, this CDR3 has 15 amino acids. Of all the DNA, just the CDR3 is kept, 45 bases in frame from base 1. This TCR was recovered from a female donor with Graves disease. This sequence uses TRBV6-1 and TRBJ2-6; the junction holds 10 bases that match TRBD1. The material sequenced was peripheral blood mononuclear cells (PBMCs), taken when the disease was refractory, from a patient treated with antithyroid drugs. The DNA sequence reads TGTGCCAGCATTGGGACAGGGGCTGGGGCCAACGTCCTGACTTTC. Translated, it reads CASIGTGAGANVLTF.